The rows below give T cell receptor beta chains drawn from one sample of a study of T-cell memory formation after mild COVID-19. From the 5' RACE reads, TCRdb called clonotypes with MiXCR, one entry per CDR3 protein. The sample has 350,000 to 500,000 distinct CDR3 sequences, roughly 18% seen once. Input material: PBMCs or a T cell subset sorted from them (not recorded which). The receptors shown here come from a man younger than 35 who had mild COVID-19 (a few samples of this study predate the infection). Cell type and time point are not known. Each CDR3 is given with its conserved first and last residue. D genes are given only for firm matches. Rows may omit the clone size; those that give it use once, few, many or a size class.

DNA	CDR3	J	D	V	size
TGTGCCAGCAGCTTCCGTGGGGGGCCCGGGGCGCAGTATTTT	CASSFRGGPGAQYF	TRBJ2-3	-	TRBV7-2	-
TGCGCCAGCAGCTTGGAAGGCAGGGTGAACACTGAAGCTTTCTTT	CASSLEGRVNTEAFF	TRBJ1-1	-	TRBV5-1	few
TGCGCCAGCAGCCCGGGACAGGGAGGCTATGGCTACACCTTC	CASSPGQGGYGYTF	TRBJ1-2	TRBD1	TRBV7-3	many
TGTGCCAGCAGCTTTTTAGCGTCCACCGGGGAGCTGTTTTTT	CASSFLASTGELFF	TRBJ2-2	-	TRBV7-3	-
TGTGCCAGCAGCTTCGAAACACACACTGAAGCTTTCTTT	CASSFETHTEAFF	TRBJ1-1	-	TRBV11-3	few
TGTGCCAGCAGCCAAGGGCTAGGCAAGCAAAACGTTTTGATGAATTCACCCCTCCACTTT	CASSQGLGKQNVLMNSPLHF	TRBJ1-6	-	TRBV14	-
TGCGCCAGCAGCCACCGGGGGCAGGGCACTGAAGCTTTCTTT	CASSHRGQGTEAFF	TRBJ1-1	-	TRBV5-1	-
TGTGCCAGCAGTGAAGGGAGGGCTTGGGGCAATGAGCAGTTCTTC	CASSEGRAWGNEQFF	TRBJ2-1	-	TRBV2	-
TGTGCCAGCAGCTCTGGAGGACAGGGGAACCATCAGCCCCAGCATTTT	CASSSGGQGNHQPQHF	TRBJ1-5	TRBD1	TRBV7-9	-
TGTGCCAGCAGTCCTACGGCCGGGCAGTTGGGGACCGGGGAGCTGTTTTTT	CASSPTAGQLGTGELFF	TRBJ2-2	-	TRBV12-3/TRBV12-4	few
TGTGCCAGCAGCAGTCTGGAACCGAATCAGAACACTGAAGCTTTCTTT	CASSSLEPNQNTEAFF	TRBJ1-1	-	TRBV21-1	-
TGTGCCAGCAGCTTACAGGGGTCCTTCTATGGCTACACCTTC	CASSLQGSFYGYTF	TRBJ1-2	-	TRBV7-9	few
TGCAGCGCCCGGCGGACGGTAGAAGATACGCAGTATTTT	CSARRTVEDTQYF	TRBJ2-3	-	TRBV29-1	-
TGTGCCAGCAGGTTGGGACTAGCGGGGGAGGTAGATACGCAGTATTTT	CASRLGLAGEVDTQYF	TRBJ2-3	TRBD2	TRBV12-3/TRBV12-4	few
TGTGCCAGCAGCCCCAGTCGGGGAGAAGCGGCCACCTACGAGCAGTACTTC	CASSPSRGEAATYEQYF	TRBJ2-7	-	TRBV4-2	-
TGTGCCAGCAGATCCTCCGGGACGGAGCAGTACTTC	CASRSSGTEQYF	TRBJ2-7	-	TRBV6-5	few
TGTGCCAGCAGCGTAAGTGACAGGCTAAGTGGCTACACCTTC	CASSVSDRLSGYTF	TRBJ1-2	-	TRBV9	few
TGTGCCAGCAGGGGAGGACAGATTGAAGCTTTCTTT	CASRGGQIEAFF	TRBJ1-1	-	TRBV12-3/TRBV12-4	few
TGTGCCAGCAGCTTAGCCGCCGGAAATGCGGATGAAAAACTGTTTTTT	CASSLAAGNADEKLFF	TRBJ1-4	-	TRBV11-2	-
TGCAGTGCTAGTCGGCTAGCGGAAGAGACCCAGTACTTC	CSASRLAEETQYF	TRBJ2-5	TRBD2	TRBV20-1	-
TGTGCCAGCAGCGTAGCCAGCGGGTGGGCCGACACCGGGGAGCTGTTTTTT	CASSVASGWADTGELFF	TRBJ2-2	-	TRBV9	-
TGTGCCAGCTCTCGGCGGGGGGGCTGGGATACGCAGTATTTT	CASSRRGGWDTQYF	TRBJ2-3	TRBD2	TRBV5-6	-
TGTGCCAGCAGTTACCAACTAGCGGGGGCCGGGGAGCTGTTTTTT	CASSYQLAGAGELFF	TRBJ2-2	TRBD2	TRBV6-6	few
TGTGCCAGCAGCAAAGATGAAAGCATCACCGGGGAGCTGTTTTTT	CASSKDESITGELFF	TRBJ2-2	-	TRBV21-1	few
TGTGCCAGCAGCTTAGGAGGGATCGGGGAAAAACTGTTTTTT	CASSLGGIGEKLFF	TRBJ1-4	-	TRBV7-2	-
TGTGCCAGCAGCCCTAGTCGGGGGAATGAGCAGTTCTTC	CASSPSRGNEQFF	TRBJ2-1	-	TRBV12-3/TRBV12-4	many
TGTGCCAGCAGCGTAGACCGGCCTGGGCGTGATGGCTACACCTTC	CASSVDRPGRDGYTF	TRBJ1-2	-	TRBV7-2	-
TGCGCCAGCAGCCTGAGGAGGGGTAGGGGGTCTGGGGCCAACGTCCTGACTTTC	CASSLRRGRGSGANVLTF	TRBJ2-6	-	TRBV4-1	many
TGCGCCAGCAGCCAAGAAGTCACAGGGGGCACAGATACGCAGTATTTT	CASSQEVTGGTDTQYF	TRBJ2-3	TRBD1	TRBV4-1	-
TGTGCCAGTAGTACACAAGGAGATACGCAGTATTTT	CASSTQGDTQYF	TRBJ2-3	-	TRBV19	few
TGTGCCAGCACCAGGACCGGGACAGGGGGCGCAGATACGCAGTATTTT	CASTRTGTGGADTQYF	TRBJ2-3	TRBD1	TRBV6-5	few